This T cell receptor beta chain was identified during a study of naive and memory T cell subsets. Whole-study findings and limits: There was no ground truth to check naive and memory subset results.

At least ten counts were recorded for this clonotype. The antigen remains unidentified. The J segment lost 4 bases and the V segment lost 6 bases, leaving 12 bases of the junction unmatched. This CDR3 has 15 residues. Per the germline V gene, CDR1 is DFQATT and CDR2 is SNEGSKA (reference sequence). Two oligonucleotides, mixed equimolar, formed the beta constant-region primer covering TRBC1 and TRBC2. MiXCR, run by TCRdb on the UMI-ligation and nested PCR reads, gives a single entry per CDR3 protein. The repertoire holds around 40,000 distinct CDR3 sequences, with roughly 13% as singletons. The chain carries TRBV20-1 and TRBJ2-5; 9 positions agree with TRBD1. Material: effector memory CD4+ T cells from blood. The subset: effector memory, CD45RA- CD27-. The receptor was derived from a human donor in good health. The DNA of the CDR3 is TGCAGTGCCCCGGAGGGGACAGGGCCTGGAGAGACCCAGTACTTC. Translated, it gives CSAPEGTGPGETQYF.